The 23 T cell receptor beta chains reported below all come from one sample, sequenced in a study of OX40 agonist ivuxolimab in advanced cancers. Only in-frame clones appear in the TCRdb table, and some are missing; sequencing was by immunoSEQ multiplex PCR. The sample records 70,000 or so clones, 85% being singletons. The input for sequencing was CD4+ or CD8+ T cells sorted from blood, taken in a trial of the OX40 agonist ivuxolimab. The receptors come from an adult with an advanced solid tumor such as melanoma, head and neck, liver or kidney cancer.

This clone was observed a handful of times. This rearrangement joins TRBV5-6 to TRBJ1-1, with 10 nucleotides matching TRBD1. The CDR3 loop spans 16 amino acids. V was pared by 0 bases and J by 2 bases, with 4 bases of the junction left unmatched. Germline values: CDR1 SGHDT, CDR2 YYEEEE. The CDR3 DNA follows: TGTGCCAGCAGCTTGGGCGGACAGGGGGTAAACACTGAAGCTTTCTTT. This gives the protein CASSLGGQGVNTEAFF. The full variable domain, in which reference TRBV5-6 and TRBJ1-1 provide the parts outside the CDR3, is DAGVTQSPTHLIKTRGQQVTLRCSPKSGHDTVSWYQQALGQGPQFIFQYYEEEERQRGNFPDRFSGHQFPNYSSELNVNALLLGDSALYLCASSLGGQGVNTEAFFGQGTRLTVV.

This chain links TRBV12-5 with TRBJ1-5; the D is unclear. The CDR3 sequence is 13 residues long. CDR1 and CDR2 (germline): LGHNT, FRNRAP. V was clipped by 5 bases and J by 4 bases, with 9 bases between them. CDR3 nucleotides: TGTGCTAGTGGTCCGGACGGAAATCAGCCCCAGCATTTT. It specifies CASGPDGNQPQHF.

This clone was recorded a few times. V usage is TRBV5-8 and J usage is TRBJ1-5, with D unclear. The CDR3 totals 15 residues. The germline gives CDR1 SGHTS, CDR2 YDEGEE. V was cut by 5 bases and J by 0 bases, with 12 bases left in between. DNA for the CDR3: TGTGCCAGCAGAAGAGGTCAGCATAGCAATCAGCCCCAGCATTTT. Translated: CASRRGQHSNQPQHF. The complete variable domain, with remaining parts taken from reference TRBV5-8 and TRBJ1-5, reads EAGVTQSPTHLIKTRGQQATLRCSPISGHTSVYWYQQALGLGLQFLLWYDEGEERNRGNFPPRFSGRQFPNYSSELNVNALELEDSALYLCASRRGQHSNQPQHFGDGTRLSIL.

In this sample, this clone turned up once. The CDR3 spells CATLFRGSGELFF. DNA of the CDR3: TGTGCCACTCTGTTCAGAGGATCCGGGGAGCTGTTTTTT. The rearrangement joins TRBV28 to TRBJ2-2; D is ambiguous. The CDR3 length is 13 residues. Trimming took 10 bases from V and 6 from J, leaving 15 bases between them. The germline CDR1 and CDR2 sequences are MDHEN and SYDVKM.

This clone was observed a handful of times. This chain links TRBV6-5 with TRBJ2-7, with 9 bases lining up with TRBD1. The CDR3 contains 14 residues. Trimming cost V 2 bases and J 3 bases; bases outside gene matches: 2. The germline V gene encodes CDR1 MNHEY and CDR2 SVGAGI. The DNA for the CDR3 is TGTGCCAGCAGTTACGGGACAGGGAACTACGAGCAGTACTTC. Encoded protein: CASSYGTGNYEQYF.

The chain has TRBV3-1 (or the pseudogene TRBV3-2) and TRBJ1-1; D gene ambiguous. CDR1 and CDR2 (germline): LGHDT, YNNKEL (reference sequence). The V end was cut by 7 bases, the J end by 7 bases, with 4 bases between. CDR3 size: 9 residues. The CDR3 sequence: CASTLEAFF. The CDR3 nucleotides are TGTGCCAGCACCCTTGAAGCTTTCTTT.

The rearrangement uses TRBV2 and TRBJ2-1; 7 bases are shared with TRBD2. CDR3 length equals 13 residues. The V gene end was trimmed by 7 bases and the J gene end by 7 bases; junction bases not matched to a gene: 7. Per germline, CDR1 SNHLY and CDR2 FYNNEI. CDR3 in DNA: TGTGCCAGCACTCGGGAGGCTGGAAATGAGCAGTTCTTC. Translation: CASTREAGNEQFF.

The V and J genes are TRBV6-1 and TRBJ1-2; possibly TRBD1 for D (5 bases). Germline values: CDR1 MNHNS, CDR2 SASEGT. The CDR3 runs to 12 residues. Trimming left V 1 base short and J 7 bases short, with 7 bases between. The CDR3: CASSEGQFGYTF. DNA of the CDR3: TGTGCCAGCAGTGAAGGACAGTTTGGCTACACCTTC.

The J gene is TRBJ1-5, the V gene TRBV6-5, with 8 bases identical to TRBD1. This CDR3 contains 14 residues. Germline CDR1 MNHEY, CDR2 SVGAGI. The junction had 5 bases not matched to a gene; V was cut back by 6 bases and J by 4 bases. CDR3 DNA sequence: TGTGCCAGCAGCCCCAGGGGGCCGAATCAGCCCCAGCATTTT. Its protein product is CASSPRGPNQPQHF.

Here the CDR3 DNA reads TGTGCCAGCTCCCGGGGGAGTTCCTACGAGCAGTACTTC. Protein: CASSRGSSYEQYF. This chain joins TRBV6-5 and TRBJ2-7; tentative D call: TRBD2 (6 bases). Germline V gene data show CDR1 as MNHEY and CDR2 as SVGAGI. With 8 bases removed from V and 1 base from J, the gap between germline ends came to 12 bases. The CDR3 contains 13 residues.

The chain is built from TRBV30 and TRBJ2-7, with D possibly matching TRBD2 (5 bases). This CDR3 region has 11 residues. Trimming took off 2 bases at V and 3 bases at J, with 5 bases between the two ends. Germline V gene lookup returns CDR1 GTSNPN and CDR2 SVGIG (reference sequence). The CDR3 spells CAWSRDYEQYF. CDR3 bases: TGTGCCTGGAGTCGGGACTACGAGCAGTACTTC. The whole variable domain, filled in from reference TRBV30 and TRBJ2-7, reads SQTIHQWPATLVQPVGSPLSLECTVEGTSNPNLYWYRQAAGRGLQLLFYSVGIGQISSEVPQNLSASRPQDRQFILSSKKLLLSDSGFYLCAWSRDYEQYFGPGTRLTVT.

The CDR3 sequence is CASSLSLYNEQFF. The CDR3 DNA sequence: TGTGCCAGCAGCTTAAGTCTGTACAATGAGCAGTTCTTC. The V and J genes are TRBV7-3 and TRBJ2-1; D gene uncertain. Germline V gene data show CDR1 as SGHTA and CDR2 as FQGTGA. V was shortened by 1 base and J by 4 bases, with 5 bases between the two germline ends. The CDR3 is made up of 13 amino acids.

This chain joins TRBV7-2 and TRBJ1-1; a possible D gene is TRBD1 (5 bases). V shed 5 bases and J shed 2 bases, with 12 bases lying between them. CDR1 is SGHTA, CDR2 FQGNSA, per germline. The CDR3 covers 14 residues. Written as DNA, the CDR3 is TGTGCCAGCAGCCACAGGACGGGCAACACTGAAGCTTTCTTT. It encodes CASSHRTGNTEAFF.

The CDR3 DNA reads TGTGCCAGCAGCTATGGACGGACTAGCCTCAACGAGCAGTACTTC. Translating it yields CASSYGRTSLNEQYF. The chain is built from TRBV27 and TRBJ2-7, with 8 bases that match TRBD2. V shed 6 bases and J 5 bases; nucleotides not matched to a gene: 12. This CDR3 contains 15 residues. Germline V gene lookup returns CDR1 MNHEY and CDR2 SMNVEV (reference sequence).

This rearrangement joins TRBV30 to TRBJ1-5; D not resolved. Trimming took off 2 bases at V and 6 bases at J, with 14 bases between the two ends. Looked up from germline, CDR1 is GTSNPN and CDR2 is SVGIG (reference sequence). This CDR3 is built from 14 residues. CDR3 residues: CAWSNKPGGQPQHF. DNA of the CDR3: TGTGCCTGGAGTAACAAGCCGGGAGGTCAGCCCCAGCATTTT.

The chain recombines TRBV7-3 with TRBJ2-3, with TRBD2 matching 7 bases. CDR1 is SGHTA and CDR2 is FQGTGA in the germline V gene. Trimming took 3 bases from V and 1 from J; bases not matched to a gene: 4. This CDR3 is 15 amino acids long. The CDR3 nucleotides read TGTGCCAGCAGCTTGGGAGGGGAAGGCACAGATACGCAGTATTTT. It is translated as CASSLGGEGTDTQYF.

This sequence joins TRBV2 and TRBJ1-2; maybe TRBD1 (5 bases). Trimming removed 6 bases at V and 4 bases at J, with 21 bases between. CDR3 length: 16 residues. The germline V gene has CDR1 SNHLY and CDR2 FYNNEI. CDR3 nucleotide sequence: TGTGCCAGCAGCCAAACCGGCGGGACGTCGGGCTATGGCTACACCTTC. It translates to CASSQTGGTSGYGYTF.

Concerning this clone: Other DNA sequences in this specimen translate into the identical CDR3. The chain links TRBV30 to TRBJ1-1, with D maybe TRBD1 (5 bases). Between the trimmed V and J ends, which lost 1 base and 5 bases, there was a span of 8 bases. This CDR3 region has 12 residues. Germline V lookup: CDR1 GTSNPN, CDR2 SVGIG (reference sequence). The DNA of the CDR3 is TGTGCCTGGAGTGAGAGGGGAACTGAAGCTTTCTTT. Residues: CAWSERGTEAFF.

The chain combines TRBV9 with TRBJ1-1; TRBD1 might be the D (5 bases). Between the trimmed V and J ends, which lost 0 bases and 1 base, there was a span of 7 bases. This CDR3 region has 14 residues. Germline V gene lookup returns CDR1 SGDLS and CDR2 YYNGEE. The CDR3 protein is CASSVAGKNTEAFF. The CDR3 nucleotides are TGTGCCAGCAGCGTAGCAGGGAAGAACACTGAAGCTTTCTTT.

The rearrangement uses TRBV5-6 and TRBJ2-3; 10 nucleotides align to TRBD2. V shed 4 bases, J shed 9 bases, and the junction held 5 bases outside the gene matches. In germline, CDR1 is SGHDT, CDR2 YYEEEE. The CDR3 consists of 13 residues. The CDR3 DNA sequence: TGTGCCAGCAGCCCCGGGACTAGCGACACGCAGTATTTT. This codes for CASSPGTSDTQYF.

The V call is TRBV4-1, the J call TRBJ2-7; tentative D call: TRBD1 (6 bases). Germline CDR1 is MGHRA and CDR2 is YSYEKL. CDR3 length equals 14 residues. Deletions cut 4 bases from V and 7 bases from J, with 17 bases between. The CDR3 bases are TGCGCCAGCAGCCTACAGGGTCTTGAGAAGGAGCAGTACTTC. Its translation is CASSLQGLEKEQYF.

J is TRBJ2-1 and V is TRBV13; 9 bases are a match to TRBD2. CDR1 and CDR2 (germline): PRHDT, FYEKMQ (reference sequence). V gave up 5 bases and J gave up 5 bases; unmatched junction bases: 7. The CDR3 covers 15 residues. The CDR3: CASSPLAGLHNEQFF. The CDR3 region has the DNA TGTGCCAGCAGCCCCCTAGCGGGGCTTCACAATGAGCAGTTCTTC.

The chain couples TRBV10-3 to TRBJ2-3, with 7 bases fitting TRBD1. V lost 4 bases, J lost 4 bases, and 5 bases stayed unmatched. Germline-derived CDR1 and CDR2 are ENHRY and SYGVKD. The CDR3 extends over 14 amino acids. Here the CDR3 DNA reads TGTGCCATCAGTGCGACAGGGTTCCCAGATACGCAGTATTTT. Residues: CAISATGFPDTQYF.